What follows are 7 T cell receptor beta chains derived from one specimen sequenced in a study of cytomegalovirus exposure and HLA in healthy donors. The PCR used 60 Vbeta and 13 Jbeta primers. Repertoires were generated with immunoSEQ multiplex PCR, while TCRdb's copy carries only in-frame clones and drops some. The sample shows 150,000 to 200,000 clones, 60% to 80% of them seen only once. Sequenced sample: PBMCs. The receptors originated from a woman aged 40 to 50 in good health and CMV-seropositive.

CDR3 sequence: CASSPGKDSTIGELFF. CDR3 bases: TGTGCCAGCAGTCCCGGGAAGGACTCGACTATCGGGGAGCTGTTTTTT. The gene calls are TRBV6-6 and TRBJ2-2; D perhaps matches TRBD2 (5 bases). Germline V gives CDR1 MNHNY, CDR2 SVGAGI (reference sequence). The length of the CDR3 is 16 residues. V gave up 5 bases and J gave up 7 bases, with 20 bases separating them.

Comments on this clone: The same CDR3 also results from other DNA sequences found in this sample. The chain recombines TRBV18 with TRBJ2-6; 8 bases are shared with TRBD1. Germline CDR1 is KGHSH and CDR2 is LQKENI. V shed 3 bases and J 0 bases; nucleotides not matched to a gene: 1. The CDR3 covers 16 residues. The CDR3 here is CASSPTGGSGANVLTF. CDR3 coding DNA: TGTGCCAGCTCACCTACAGGGGGCTCTGGGGCCAACGTCCTGACTTTC.

J is TRBJ1-4 and V is TRBV30; D is unresolved. This CDR3 comprises 13 residues. V lost 5 bases and J 14 bases, leaving 21 bases between the germline ends. The germline gives CDR1 GTSNPN, CDR2 SVGIG (reference sequence). The CDR3 DNA reads TGTGCCTGGGGCCCGGGGTTCCCTTCGGGGCTGTTTTTT. Its protein is CAWGPGFPSGLFF.

The chain joins TRBV7-6 to TRBJ2-7; 10 bases are a match to TRBD1. Per the germline V gene, CDR1 is SGHVS and CDR2 is FNYEAQ. Trimming at V came to 4 bases and at J to 9 bases, leaving 18 bases not matched to a gene. The CDR3 runs to 17 residues. CDR3 region: CASSSFPAGRQGAPQYF. The CDR3 coding sequence is TGTGCCAGCAGCTCATTTCCGGCCGGACGACAGGGGGCGCCGCAGTACTTC.

This clone appeared once. The chain links TRBV9 to TRBJ2-1; 9 bases agree with TRBD1. Germline V lookup: CDR1 SGDLS, CDR2 YYNGEE. This CDR3 has 15 residues. The junction had 3 bases not matched to a gene; V was cut back by 3 bases and J by 2 bases. CDR3 amino acids: CASSGTGATYNEQFF. CDR3 coding DNA: TGTGCCAGCAGCGGGACAGGGGCGACCTACAATGAGCAGTTCTTC.

The chain employs TRBV21-1 and TRBJ2-3; the table assigns TRBD1, which was not confirmed against the DNA. TRBV21-1 represents a pseudogene. The CDR3 loop spans 15 amino acids. The CDR3 reads CASQLGLRARDTQYF. The CDR3 DNA reads TGTGCCAGCCAGTTGGGCCTCAGGGCGAGAGATACGCAGTATTTT.

This clone was found once. This chain links TRBV19 with TRBJ2-2, with TRBD1 matching 10 bases. The V segment lost 7 bases and the J segment 3 bases; nucleotides outside the gene matches: 8. CDR3 size: 16 residues. Germline V gives CDR1 LNHDA, CDR2 SQIVND (reference sequence). CDR3 loop: CASTSTGTGDTGELFF. As DNA, the CDR3 is TGTGCCAGTACCTCGACCGGGACAGGGGACACCGGGGAGCTGTTTTTT.